This T cell receptor (beta chain) was captured by sequencing in a study of T cell changes during pregnancy in multiple sclerosis. This table comes from immunoSEQ multiplex PCR, and its TCRdb copy is limited to in-frame clones, with some not included. Counted here are around 63,000 clones, about nine tenths occurring once; the ten biggest clones make up 1% to 1.5%. This CDR3 spans 14 amino acids. V lost 7 bases and J lost 1, with 15 bases in between. Per germline, CDR1 SGHDT and CDR2 YYEEEE. The rearrangement links TRBV5-6 to TRBJ2-7; maybe TRBD1 (5 bases). The TCR sequence derives from a female donor in good health, enrolled as a control in a pregnancy study. Sequenced here: peripheral blood, sampled after pregnancy. The CDR3 reads CASGVGRVSYEQYF. The CDR3 nucleotides are TGTGCCAGCGGCGTCGGCAGGGTGTCCTACGAGCAGTACTTC.